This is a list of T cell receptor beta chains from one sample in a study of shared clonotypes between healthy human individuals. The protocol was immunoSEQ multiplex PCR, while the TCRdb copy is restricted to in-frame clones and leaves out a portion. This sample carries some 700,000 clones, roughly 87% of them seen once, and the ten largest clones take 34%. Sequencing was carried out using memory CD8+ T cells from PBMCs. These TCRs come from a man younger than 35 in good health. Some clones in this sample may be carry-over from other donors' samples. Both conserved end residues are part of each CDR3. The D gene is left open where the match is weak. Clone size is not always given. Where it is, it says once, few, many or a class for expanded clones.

CASSRQPGQGETQYF	TGTGCCAGCAGCCGCCAACCGGGACAGGGGGAGACCCAGTACTTC	TRBJ2-5	TRBD1	TRBV7-9	-
CASSVVGDDEQYF	TGTGCCAGCAGCGTGGTGGGAGATGACGAGCAGTACTTC	TRBJ2-7	-	TRBV9	-
CASSTRGAHNEQFF	TGTGCCAGTAGTACTCGGGGAGCCCACAATGAGCAGTTCTTC	TRBJ2-1	-	TRBV19	-
CASSYTGKNTEAFF	TGTGCCAGCAGTTACACGGGGAAGAACACTGAAGCTTTCTTT	TRBJ1-1	-	TRBV6-5	-
CASSLGDGVLYGYTF	TGTGCCAGCAGCTTAGGCGATGGCGTCTTATATGGCTACACCTTC	TRBJ1-2	-	TRBV11-2	once
CASRHTTGTGRETQYF	TGTGCCAGCAGACATACCACGGGGACAGGGCGAGAGACCCAGTACTTC	TRBJ2-5	TRBD1	TRBV28	-
CASKLAGGPHEQYF	TGTGCCAGCAAGCTAGCGGGAGGGCCCCACGAGCAGTACTTC	TRBJ2-7	TRBD2	TRBV28	once
CASSSGLAGDYEQYF	TGTGCCAGCAGCTCGGGACTAGCGGGGGACTACGAGCAGTACTTC	TRBJ2-7	TRBD2	TRBV7-9	-
CAWSGIMTSGSTDTQYF	TGTGCCTGGAGTGGGATCATGACTAGCGGGAGCACAGATACGCAGTATTTT	TRBJ2-3	TRBD2	TRBV30	once
CSVEGLAGANEQYF	TGCAGCGTTGAGGGCCTAGCGGGAGCGAACGAGCAGTACTTC	TRBJ2-7	TRBD2	TRBV29-1	-
CASSQGRVADTQYF	TGCGCCAGCAGCCAAGGAAGGGTGGCAGATACGCAGTATTTT	TRBJ2-3	-	TRBV4-3	-
CASSLDRTFYEQYF	TGCGCCAGCAGCCTAGACAGGACCTTCTACGAGCAGTACTTC	TRBJ2-7	-	TRBV5-1	-
CASSLRGVTEAFF	TGTGCCAGCAGCTTACGAGGGGTGACTGAAGCTTTCTTT	TRBJ1-1	-	TRBV11-2	once
CSVDETQYF	TGCAGCGTTGATGAGACCCAGTACTTC	TRBJ2-5	-	TRBV29-1	-
CASSLGLYNEQFF	TGTGCCAGCAGTTTGGGACTTTACAATGAGCAGTTCTTC	TRBJ2-1	-	TRBV27	few
CASRMTDRPDQPQHF	TGTGCCAGCAGGATGACCGACAGGCCTGATCAGCCCCAGCATTTT	TRBJ1-5	-	TRBV28	once
CASSEIRTGDSSPLHF	TGTGCCAGCAGTGAGATAAGGACAGGGGACAGTTCACCCCTCCACTTT	TRBJ1-6	TRBD1	TRBV2	-